The table lists the clone carrying this T cell receptor (beta chain) with a few counts. As yet, its antigen is unknown. This record comes from a study of beta chain features in type 1 diabetes. Findings and limits, study-wide: Among patients with Type 1 diabetes, TCRB CDR3s were moderately but significantly shorter in every one of the four CD4+ subsets.

Since all of the isolated RNA was reverse transcribed, expressed TCRB transcripts were what got sequenced. Reads from naive, central memory and regulatory T cell samples averaged about 3.3 million. Profiling relied on immunoSEQ multiplex PCR, and the TCRdb table lists in-frame clones only, not all of them. The repertoire holds about 930,000 clones, with under 20% as singletons. Sort purity for all populations was recorded as exceeding 98%. V dropped 7 bases and J dropped 3 bases, with 18 bases sitting between them. Germline CDR1 LNHDA, CDR2 SQIVND (reference sequence). The CDR3 totals 15 residues. The sequence was collected from a woman between 18 and 29 years old in good health. The V and J genes are TRBV19 and TRBJ1-2; possibly TRBD1 for D (6 bases). The sequenced material came from naive CD4+ T cells from blood. The CDR3 here is CASKTQGTVDYGYTF. CDR3 nucleotides: TGTGCCAGTAAAACACAGGGAACCGTGGACTATGGCTACACCTTC.